Listed below are T cell receptor beta chains from one sample, sequenced in a study of tumor and adjacent non-tumor tissue in lung cancer. Via MiXCR, TCRdb re-called the multiplex PCR reads, giving one row per CDR3 protein. The table has over 110,000 distinct CDR3 sequences, approximately 70% seen once. Sample: lung tumor tissue. The receptors here all came from a man aged 55 to 69 with small cell lung cancer. CDR3s include the opening cysteine and the closing phenylalanine or tryptophan. Each record gives: clone size, J gene, D gene, V gene, CDR3 DNA, CDR3 protein. The D gene is left open where the match is weak. Where a row states a size, it is once, few, many or the class of an expanded clone; other rows omit it.

clone size: -
J gene: TRBJ2-3
D gene: TRBD1
V gene: TRBV11-2
CDR3 DNA: TGTGCCAGCAGCGTAGATGATCCGGGACAGAGAACAGATACGCAGTATTTT
CDR3 protein: CASSVDDPGQRTDTQYF

clone size: -
J gene: TRBJ2-7
D gene: -
V gene: TRBV11-2
CDR3 DNA: TGTGCCAGCGGCTTAGTATCCGGGCTAAGCTCCTACGAGCAGTACTTC
CDR3 protein: CASGLVSGLSSYEQYF

clone size: -
J gene: TRBJ2-1
D gene: -
V gene: TRBV5-4
CDR3 DNA: TGTGTCAGCAGCTTGCAATCCGGACTAACGACCTACAATGAGCAGTTCTTC
CDR3 protein: CVSSLQSGLTTYNEQFF

clone size: -
J gene: TRBJ2-7
D gene: -
V gene: TRBV5-5
CDR3 DNA: TGTGCCGGCAGCTCCTTACCGACCTACGATCAGTACTTC
CDR3 protein: CAGSSLPTYDQYF

clone size: -
J gene: TRBJ2-1
D gene: -
V gene: TRBV12-3/TRBV12-4
CDR3 DNA: TGTGCCAGCAGTTTATTCACTAGTGGGACCTATGAGCAGTTCTTC
CDR3 protein: CASSLFTSGTYEQFF

clone size: few
J gene: TRBJ1-2
D gene: TRBD1
V gene: TRBV20-1
CDR3 DNA: TGCAGTGCGGGGACAGCCTATGGCTACACCTTC
CDR3 protein: CSAGTAYGYTF

clone size: -
J gene: TRBJ2-5
D gene: TRBD2
V gene: TRBV15
CDR3 DNA: TGTGCCACCAGCGTAGCGGGAGGAGAGACCCAGTACTTC
CDR3 protein: CATSVAGGETQYF

clone size: -
J gene: TRBJ2-3
D gene: -
V gene: TRBV6-5
CDR3 DNA: TGTACCAGCAGCCCCATCGGAGCTAGCACAGATACGTACTATTTT
CDR3 protein: CTSSPIGASTDTYYF

clone size: -
J gene: TRBJ2-6
D gene: -
V gene: TRBV28
CDR3 DNA: TGTGCCAGCAGAGCGTCTGGGGCCAACGTCCTGAGTTTT
CDR3 protein: CASRASGANVLSF

clone size: -
J gene: TRBJ2-7
D gene: -
V gene: TRBV11-3
CDR3 DNA: TGTGCCAGCACCTGTCAGGGTTACGAGGAGTACTTC
CDR3 protein: CASTCQGYEEYF

clone size: -
J gene: TRBJ1-1
D gene: -
V gene: TRBV6-1
CDR3 DNA: TGTGCCAACAGTGAACCCCCGGGGAGGCAAGCTGTCTTT
CDR3 protein: CANSEPPGRQAVF

clone size: few
J gene: TRBJ2-5
D gene: -
V gene: TRBV2
CDR3 DNA: TGTGCCAGCAGTTCCAACGAGGAGACCCAGTACTTC
CDR3 protein: CASSSNEETQYF

clone size: -
J gene: TRBJ1-4
D gene: -
V gene: TRBV7-8
CDR3 DNA: TGTGCCAGCAGCTCCCGTTTTGGGTTTTCGGAAAAACTGTTTTTT
CDR3 protein: CASSSRFGFSEKLFF

clone size: few
J gene: TRBJ1-2
D gene: -
V gene: TRBV29-1
CDR3 DNA: TGCAGCGTCGGTGGGGACACGTATGGCTACACCTTC
CDR3 protein: CSVGGDTYGYTF

clone size: -
J gene: TRBJ2-6
D gene: -
V gene: TRBV11-2
CDR3 DNA: TGTGCCAGCAGCTTAGACTGGGACATACCTGGGGCCAACGTCCTGACTTTT
CDR3 protein: CASSLDWDIPGANVLTF

clone size: -
J gene: TRBJ1-1
D gene: -
V gene: TRBV6-1
CDR3 DNA: TGTGCCAACAGTCCGCAGGTTGTCACAGCAGAAGCTTTCTTT
CDR3 protein: CANSPQVVTAEAFF

clone size: -
J gene: TRBJ2-5
D gene: -
V gene: TRBV20-1
CDR3 DNA: TGCAGTGCTAGAGATATTCCTGTGGGGCAAGAGACCCAGTACTTC
CDR3 protein: CSARDIPVGQETQYF

clone size: few
J gene: TRBJ2-5
D gene: -
V gene: TRBV5-1
CDR3 DNA: TGCGCCAGCAGCTTTGGGGCAGGGCCCCAAGAGACCCAGTACTTC
CDR3 protein: CASSFGAGPQETQYF

clone size: few
J gene: TRBJ2-1
D gene: -
V gene: TRBV11-2
CDR3 DNA: TGTACCAGCAGAAACACCGGGAGCGATGAACAGTTCTTC
CDR3 protein: CTSRNTGSDEQFF

clone size: many
J gene: TRBJ1-1
D gene: -
V gene: TRBV6-6
CDR3 DNA: TGTGCCAGCAGTTACTCTGGGGGGCTGGAAGCTTTCTTT
CDR3 protein: CASSYSGGLEAFF

clone size: -
J gene: TRBJ1-3
D gene: -
V gene: TRBV11-2
CDR3 DNA: TGTGCCAGCAGCTCCTGGACGTGCTATGGAAACACCATATATTTT
CDR3 protein: CASSSWTCYGNTIYF

clone size: few
J gene: TRBJ1-1
D gene: TRBD1
V gene: TRBV20-1
CDR3 DNA: TGCAGTGTCCTAGGCGGACAGGGCGCTGAAGCTTTCTTT
CDR3 protein: CSVLGGQGAEAFF

clone size: -
J gene: TRBJ2-1
D gene: TRBD1
V gene: TRBV20-1
CDR3 DNA: TGCAGTACTAGGGGACAGTTAGAGGAGCAGTTCTTC
CDR3 protein: CSTRGQLEEQFF

clone size: many
J gene: TRBJ2-3
D gene: TRBD2
V gene: TRBV29-1
CDR3 DNA: TGCAGCGTTAAGGGACTAGCGGGAGCAGATACGCAGTATTTT
CDR3 protein: CSVKGLAGADTQYF

clone size: many
J gene: TRBJ1-1
D gene: -
V gene: TRBV12-3/TRBV12-4
CDR3 DNA: TGTGCCAGCAGTCTCCACGGGGTACCTGAAGCTTTCTTT
CDR3 protein: CASSLHGVPEAFF

clone size: -
J gene: TRBJ2-7
D gene: -
V gene: TRBV20-1
CDR3 DNA: TGTAGTGCGTGGCAGGGTCAATATGAGCAGTACTTC
CDR3 protein: CSAWQGQYEQYF

clone size: many
J gene: TRBJ2-5
D gene: TRBD1
V gene: TRBV6-1
CDR3 DNA: TGTGCCAGCAGTTCCTACAGGGGCCAAGAGACCCAGTACTTC
CDR3 protein: CASSSYRGQETQYF

clone size: -
J gene: TRBJ2-7
D gene: -
V gene: TRBV11-2
CDR3 DNA: TGTGCCAGCAGTCACGGACAGTTCGAGCAGTATTTC
CDR3 protein: CASSHGQFEQYF

clone size: -
J gene: TRBJ2-7
D gene: TRBD1
V gene: TRBV20-1
CDR3 DNA: TGCAGTGCTAAAAATTTCCGGACAGGGAATTACGAGCAGTACTTC
CDR3 protein: CSAKNFRTGNYEQYF

clone size: -
J gene: TRBJ1-1
D gene: -
V gene: TRBV29-1
CDR3 DNA: TGCAGCGTCGAAAGGGATTTCGATACTGAAGCTTTCTTT
CDR3 protein: CSVERDFDTEAFF

clone size: -
J gene: TRBJ2-1
D gene: TRBD2
V gene: TRBV4-2
CDR3 DNA: TGTGCCATCAGCTCCGGGACTAGCGGAAACAATGAGCAGTTCTTC
CDR3 protein: CAISSGTSGNNEQFF

clone size: many
J gene: TRBJ2-1
D gene: TRBD2
V gene: TRBV20-1
CDR3 DNA: TGCAGTGCTAGAGACCCAACCCTCTCTAGCGGGAGATCTGAGCAGTTCTTC
CDR3 protein: CSARDPTLSSGRSEQFF

clone size: -
J gene: TRBJ1-2
D gene: -
V gene: TRBV13
CDR3 DNA: TGTGCCGGCAGCTTACGGTATTATGGCTACACCTTC
CDR3 protein: CAGSLRYYGYTF